This T cell receptor (beta chain) was profiled in a study of blood T cell repertoires in COVID-19. Study details: Researchers got acute and convalescent COVID-19 samples from the United States, Italy and Spain.

The Seattle patients, enrolled during active infection, were followed longitudinally. In the authors' workflow: By means of reference gene primer amplification, nucleated cell counts were estimated. Data came from immunoSEQ multiplex PCR; TCRdb stores just in-frame clones and leaves some out. The DNA was the basis for D and trimming; V, J and clone size are from that table. The sample has 200,000 to 250,000 clones, 80% to 85% seen once. V was shortened by 5 bases and J by 4 bases, with 14 bases between the two germline ends. Germline V gene sequence: CDR1 KGHSH, CDR2 LQKENI. This CDR3 region has 14 residues.

The rearrangement uses TRBV18 and TRBJ2-5; the D gene is possibly TRBD1 (5 bases). The sample consisted of peripheral blood. The source is an elderly woman with COVID-19, enrolled during active disease. CDR3 amino acids: CASSSFQGGETQYF. CDR3 sequence (DNA): TGTGCCAGCTCATCGTTCCAGGGTGGAGAGACCCAGTACTTC.